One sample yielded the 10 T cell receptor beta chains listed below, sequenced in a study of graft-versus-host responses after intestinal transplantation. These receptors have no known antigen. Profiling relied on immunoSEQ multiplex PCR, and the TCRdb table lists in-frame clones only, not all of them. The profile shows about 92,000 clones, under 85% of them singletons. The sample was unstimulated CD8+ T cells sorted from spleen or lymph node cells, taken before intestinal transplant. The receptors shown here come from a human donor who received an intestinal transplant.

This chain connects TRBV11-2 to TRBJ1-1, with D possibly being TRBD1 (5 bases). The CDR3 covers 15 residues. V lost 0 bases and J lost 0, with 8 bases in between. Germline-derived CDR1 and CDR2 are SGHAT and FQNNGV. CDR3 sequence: CASSLDGAMNTEAFF. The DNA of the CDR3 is TGTGCCAGCAGCTTAGATGGGGCAATGAACACTGAAGCTTTCTTT.

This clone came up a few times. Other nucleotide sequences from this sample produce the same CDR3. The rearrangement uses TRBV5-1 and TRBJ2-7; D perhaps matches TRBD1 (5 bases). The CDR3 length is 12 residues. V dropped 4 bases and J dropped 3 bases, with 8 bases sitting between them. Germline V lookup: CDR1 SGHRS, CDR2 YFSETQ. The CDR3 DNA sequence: TGCGCCAGCAGCCTCCAGGGCTACGAGCAGTACTTC. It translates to CASSLQGYEQYF.

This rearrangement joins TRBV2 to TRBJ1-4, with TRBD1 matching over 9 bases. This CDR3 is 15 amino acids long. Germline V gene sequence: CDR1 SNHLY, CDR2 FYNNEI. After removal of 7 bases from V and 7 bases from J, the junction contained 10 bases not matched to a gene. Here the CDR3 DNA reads TGTGCCAGCATAAAAGCCGGGACAGGGACTGAAAAACTGTTTTTT. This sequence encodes CASIKAGTGTEKLFF. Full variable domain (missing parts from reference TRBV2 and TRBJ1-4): EPEVTQTPSHQVTQMGQEVILRCVPISNHLYFYWYRQILGQKVEFLVSFYNNEISEKSEIFDDQFSVERPDGSNFTLKIRSTKLEDSAMYFCASIKAGTGTEKLFFGSGTQLSVL.

In DNA, the CDR3 is TGTGCCAGCAGTTACGGGACGGACAATTCACCCCTCCACTTT. It encodes CASSYGTDNSPLHF. The V call is TRBV6-5, the J call TRBJ1-6; D is perhaps TRBD1 (5 bases). The germline gives CDR1 MNHEY, CDR2 SVGAGI. The CDR3 is 14 residues long. Trimming removed 2 bases at V and 7 bases at J, with 9 bases between.

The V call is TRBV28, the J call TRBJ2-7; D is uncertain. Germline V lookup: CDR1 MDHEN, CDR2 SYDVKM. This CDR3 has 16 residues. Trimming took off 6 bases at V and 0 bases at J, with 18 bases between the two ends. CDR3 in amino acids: CASSRRTAQNSYEQYF. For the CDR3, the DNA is TGTGCCAGCAGCCGCCGCACTGCGCAGAACTCCTACGAGCAGTACTTC.

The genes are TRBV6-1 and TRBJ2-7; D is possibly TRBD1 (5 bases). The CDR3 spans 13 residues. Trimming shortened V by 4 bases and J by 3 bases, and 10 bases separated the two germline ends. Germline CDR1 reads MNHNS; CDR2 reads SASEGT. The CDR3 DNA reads TGTGCCAGCAGTGCGACAGTCGACTACGAGCAGTACTTC. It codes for CASSATVDYEQYF.

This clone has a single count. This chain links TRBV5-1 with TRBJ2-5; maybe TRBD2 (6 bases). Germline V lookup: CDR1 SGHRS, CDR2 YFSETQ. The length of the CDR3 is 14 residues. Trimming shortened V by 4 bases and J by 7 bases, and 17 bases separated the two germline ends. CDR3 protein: CASSPPGGGLTQYF. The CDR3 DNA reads TGCGCCAGCAGCCCCCCCGGGGGTGGGCTGACCCAGTACTTC.

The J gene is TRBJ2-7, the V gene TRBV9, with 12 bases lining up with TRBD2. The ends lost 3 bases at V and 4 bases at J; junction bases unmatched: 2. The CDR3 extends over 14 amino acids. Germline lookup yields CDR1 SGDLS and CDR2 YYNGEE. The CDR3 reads CASSDGLAGYEQYF. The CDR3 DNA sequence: TGTGCCAGCAGCGACGGACTAGCGGGATACGAGCAGTACTTC.

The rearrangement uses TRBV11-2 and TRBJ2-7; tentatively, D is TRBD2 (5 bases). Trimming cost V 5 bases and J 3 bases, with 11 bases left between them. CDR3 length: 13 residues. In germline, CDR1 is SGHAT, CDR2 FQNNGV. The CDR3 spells CASSPGMGYEQYF. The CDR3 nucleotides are TGTGCCAGCAGCCCGGGGATGGGCTACGAGCAGTACTTC.

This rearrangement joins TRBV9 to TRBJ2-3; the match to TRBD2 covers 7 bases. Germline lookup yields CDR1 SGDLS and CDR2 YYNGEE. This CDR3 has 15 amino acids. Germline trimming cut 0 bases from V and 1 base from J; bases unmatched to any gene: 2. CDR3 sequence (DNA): TGTGCCAGCAGCGTAGGGGCGGGGGGCACAGATACGCAGTATTTT. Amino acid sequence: CASSVGAGGTDTQYF.